This paragraph reports one T cell receptor (beta chain). Its antigen is not known. Second-dose timings of about 4 or about 12 weeks were pooled. This entry belongs to a study of T cell responses to AZD1222 COVID-19 vaccine. Study-level findings and limits: At 160-218 and 743-854, vaccine-associated CD4 TCRs were dominant, and they spanned spike. Among the donors, most were white British and more were female, and clonal diversity was possibly underestimated. AZD1222 recipients seropositive at baseline numbered only 5 to 7.

TCRdb keeps only in-frame clones here, not all; method: immunoSEQ multiplex PCR. The sample contains some 150,000 clones, approximately 92% of which appear only once. CDR3 length equals 13 residues. Germline V lookup: CDR1 SGHVS, CDR2 FNYEAQ. The V gene lost 7 bases and the J gene lost 1 base, with 10 bases spanning the gap. This sequence originates from an adult who received the AZD1222 COVID-19 vaccine. The chain has TRBV7-6 and TRBJ1-1; tentatively, D is TRBD1 (5 bases). This sample comprised peripheral blood, obtained 28 days after the second AZD1222 dose. The chain's CDR3 is CASTPGTNTEAFF. The DNA of the CDR3 is TGTGCCAGCACCCCGGGGACGAACACTGAAGCTTTCTTT. Combining the CDR3 with reference TRBV7-6 and TRBJ1-1 gives the whole variable domain GAGVSQSPRYKVTKRGQDVALRCDPISGHVSLYWYRQALGQGPEFLTYFNYEAQQDKSGLPNDRFSAERPEGSISTLTIQRTEQRDSAMYRCASTPGTNTEAFFGQGTRLTVV.